The 8 T cell receptor beta chains below come from one sample, sequenced in a study of shared clonotypes between healthy human individuals. Libraries were prepared by immunoSEQ multiplex PCR; TCRdb keeps only in-frame clonotypes and omits some of them. This sample has about 750,000 clones, with 92% found just once. Naive CD8 cells lacked CD45RO, underwent positive selection for CCR7 and left out terminally differentiated effector memory CD45RA+ cells. Sequenced sample: naive CD8+ T cells sorted from blood. These receptors came from a young man in good health.

Comment on this clone: Other nucleotide sequences in the sample specify the same CDR3. The chain couples TRBV5-1 to TRBJ2-7; weak D call: TRBD2 (6 bases). V gave up 4 bases and J gave up 1 base, with 12 bases separating them. This CDR3 is 14 amino acids long. Germline V gives CDR1 SGHRS, CDR2 YFSETQ. The CDR3 region has the DNA TGCGCCAGCAGCCTCGGGAGCGGGTCCTACGAGCAGTACTTC. Protein sequence: CASSLGSGSYEQYF.

The chain combines TRBV28 with TRBJ2-1; D not resolved. The CDR3 totals 14 residues. Germline loops: CDR1 MDHEN, CDR2 SYDVKM. The V and J ends lost 5 bases and 0 bases respectively, with 8 bases between them. CDR3 protein: CASSPTPSYNEQFF. As DNA, the CDR3 is TGTGCCAGCAGTCCGACTCCCTCCTACAATGAGCAGTTCTTC.

On this clone itself: The identical CDR3 is also encoded by other nucleotide sequences in the sample. This chain connects TRBV27 to TRBJ1-1, with D tentatively TRBD1 (5 bases). The CDR3 sequence is 14 residues long. Per germline, CDR1 MNHEY and CDR2 SMNVEV (reference sequence). V was trimmed by 0 bases and J by 4 bases, leaving 9 bases between them. CDR3 amino acids: CASSLSRGGTEAFF. CDR3 DNA sequence: TGTGCCAGCAGTTTATCGCGGGGGGGCACTGAAGCTTTCTTT.

V and J are TRBV5-1 and TRBJ2-7; 11 nucleotides match TRBD2. From germline, CDR1 is SGHRS and CDR2 YFSETQ. V trimming: 5 bases; J trimming: 5 bases; junction bases outside the gene matches: 9. The CDR3 has 15 amino acids. In DNA form, the CDR3 reads TGCGCCAGCAGACCTACTAGCGGGAGTACAGACGAGCAGTACTTC. Translated: CASRPTSGSTDEQYF.

The CDR3 region has the DNA TGTGCCAGCAGCTCCAGGACACGTGGTCGTTACTACGAGCAGTACTTC. It translates to CASSSRTRGRYYEQYF. The V call is TRBV11-2, the J call TRBJ2-7; D perhaps matches TRBD1 (5 bases). In germline, CDR1 is SGHAT, CDR2 FQNNGV. This CDR3 comprises 16 residues. V was pared by 4 bases and J by 3 bases, with 19 bases between.

This clone was picked up one time. V is TRBV27 and J is TRBJ1-2; D unclear. V lost 5 bases to trimming and J lost 3 bases, with 13 bases between them. The CDR3 contains 14 residues. The germline V gene encodes CDR1 MNHEY and CDR2 SMNVEV (reference sequence). The CDR3 here is CASSPDSGDYGYTF. CDR3 nucleotide sequence: TGTGCCAGCAGTCCAGACTCGGGAGACTATGGCTACACCTTC.

The chain couples TRBV28 to TRBJ2-1; D gene uncertain. Germline values: CDR1 MDHEN, CDR2 SYDVKM. Trimming stripped 8 bases from V and 0 bases from J, with 14 bases between. The CDR3 loop spans 15 amino acids. This CDR3 reads CASRVDQSSYNEQFF. CDR3 in DNA: TGTGCCAGCCGAGTTGACCAGAGCTCCTACAATGAGCAGTTCTTC.

This sequence joins TRBV2 and TRBJ1-1; D not certain. The CDR3 loop spans 11 amino acids. In germline, CDR1 is SNHLY, CDR2 FYNNEI. The V gene lost 5 bases and the J gene lost 4 bases, with 5 bases spanning the gap. DNA of the CDR3: TGTGCCAGCAGTTCTTTCACTGAAGCTTTCTTT. This sequence encodes CASSSFTEAFF.